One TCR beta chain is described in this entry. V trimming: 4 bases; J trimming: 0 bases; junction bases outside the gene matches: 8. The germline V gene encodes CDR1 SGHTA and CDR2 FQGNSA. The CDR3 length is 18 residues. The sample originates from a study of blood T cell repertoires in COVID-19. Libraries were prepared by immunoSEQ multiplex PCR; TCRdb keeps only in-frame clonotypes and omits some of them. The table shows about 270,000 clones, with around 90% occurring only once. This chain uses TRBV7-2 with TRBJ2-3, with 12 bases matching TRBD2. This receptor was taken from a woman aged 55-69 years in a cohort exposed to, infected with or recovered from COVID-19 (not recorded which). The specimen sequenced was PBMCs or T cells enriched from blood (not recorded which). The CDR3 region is CASSSLWLAGGSTDTQYF. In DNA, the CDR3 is TGTGCCAGCAGCTCCCTATGGCTAGCGGGAGGGAGCACAGATACGCAGTATTTT. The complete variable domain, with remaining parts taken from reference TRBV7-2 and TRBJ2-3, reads GAGVSQSPSNKVTEKGKDVELRCDPISGHTALYWYRQSLGQGLEFLIYFQGNSAPDKSGLPSDRFSAERTGGSVSTLTIQRTQQEDSAVYLCASSSLWLAGGSTDTQYFGPGTRLTVL.